This note documents a single T cell receptor (beta chain) sequence. Its antigen is as yet unknown. This CDR3 is built from 15 residues. The data belong to a study of shared clonotypes between healthy human individuals. General study findings and limits: Generally, naive subsets (rather than memory subsets) showed larger estimated richness. Sequencing depth was predicted to influence how clonotypes are shared among donors.

Running of the assay took place at deep level. Assay used: immunoSEQ multiplex PCR; TCRdb lists only in-frame clones, some missing. The sample holds over 400,000 clones; more than 95% are singletons and the top ten take around 0.067%. The sequenced sample consisted of naive CD4+ T cells sorted from blood. Subset of the sample: CD45RA+ positively selected. The origin of this receptor is a woman in her 30s in good health. The chain uses TRBV21-1 and TRBJ2-7; TRBD2 reflects the table's D call only, with no check against the DNA. TRBV21-1 is noted as a pseudogene. The CDR3 reads CASSNRLAGPYEQYF. In DNA form, the CDR3 reads TGTGCCAGCAGCAACCGACTAGCGGGACCCTACGAGCAGTACTTC.